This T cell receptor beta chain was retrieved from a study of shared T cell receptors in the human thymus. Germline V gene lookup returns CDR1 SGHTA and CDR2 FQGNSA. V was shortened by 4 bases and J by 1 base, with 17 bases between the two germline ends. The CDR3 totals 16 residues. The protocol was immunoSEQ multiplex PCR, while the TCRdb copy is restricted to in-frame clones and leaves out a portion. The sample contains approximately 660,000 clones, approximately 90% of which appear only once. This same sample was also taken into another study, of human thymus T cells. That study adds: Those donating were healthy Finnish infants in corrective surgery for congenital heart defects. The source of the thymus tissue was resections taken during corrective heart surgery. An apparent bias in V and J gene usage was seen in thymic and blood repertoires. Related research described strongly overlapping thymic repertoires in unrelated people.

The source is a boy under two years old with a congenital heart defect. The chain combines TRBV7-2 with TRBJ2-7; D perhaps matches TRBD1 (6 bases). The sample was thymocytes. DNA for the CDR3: TGTGCCAGCAGCTCTGCCTATCAGGGGACATCCTACGAGCAGTACTTC. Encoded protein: CASSSAYQGTSYEQYF.